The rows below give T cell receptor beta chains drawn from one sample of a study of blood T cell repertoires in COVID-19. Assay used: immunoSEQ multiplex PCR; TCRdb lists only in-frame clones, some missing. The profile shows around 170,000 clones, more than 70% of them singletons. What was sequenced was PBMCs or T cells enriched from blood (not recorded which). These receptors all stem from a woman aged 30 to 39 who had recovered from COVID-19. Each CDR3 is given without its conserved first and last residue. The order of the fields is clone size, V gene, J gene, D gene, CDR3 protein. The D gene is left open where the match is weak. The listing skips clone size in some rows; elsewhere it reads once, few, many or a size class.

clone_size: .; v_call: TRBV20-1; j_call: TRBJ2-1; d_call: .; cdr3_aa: SARPVNEQF
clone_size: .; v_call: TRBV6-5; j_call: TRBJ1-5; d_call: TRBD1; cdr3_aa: ASKGGTAQPQH
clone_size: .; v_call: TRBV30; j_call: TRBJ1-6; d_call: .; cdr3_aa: AWSTSVLGNSPLH
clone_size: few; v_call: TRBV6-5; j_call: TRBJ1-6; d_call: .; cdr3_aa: ASCRGSNSPLH
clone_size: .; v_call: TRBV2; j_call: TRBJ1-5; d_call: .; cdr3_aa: ASSEWGQTFGQPQH
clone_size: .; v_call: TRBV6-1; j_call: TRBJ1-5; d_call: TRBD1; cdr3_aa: ASSERQGARRQPQH
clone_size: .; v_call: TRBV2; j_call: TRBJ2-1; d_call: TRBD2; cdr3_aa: ASSSGLASNEQF
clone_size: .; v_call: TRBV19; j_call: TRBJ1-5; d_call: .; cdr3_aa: ASSLRQEVYYSNQPQH
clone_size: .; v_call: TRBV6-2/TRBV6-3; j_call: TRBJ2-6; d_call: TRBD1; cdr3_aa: ASSRSRDRAGANVLT
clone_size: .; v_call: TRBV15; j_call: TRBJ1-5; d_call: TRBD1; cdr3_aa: ATSTRTGGDQPQH